This record covers a single T cell receptor (beta chain). The antigen remains undetermined. The entry originates in a study of cytomegalovirus exposure and HLA in healthy donors. Study-wide findings and caveats: In terms of immune exposure information, only CMV serostatus was available.

Trimming took 3 bases from V and 4 from J; bases not matched to a gene: 6. Germline lookup yields CDR1 MDHEN and CDR2 SYDVKM. There are 16 residues in the CDR3. The PCR employed 60 Vbeta primers together with 13 Jbeta primers. The repertoire was sequenced with immunoSEQ multiplex PCR; TCRdb's copy has only in-frame clones and lacks some. The sample carries 110,000 to 150,000 clones, about 70% recorded once. This receptor was taken from a woman aged 55-69 years in good health and CMV-seropositive. The chain employs TRBV28 and TRBJ2-5; 12 nucleotides align to TRBD2. The sample was PBMCs. CDR3 in DNA: TGTGCCAGCAGTTTTGTGGCTAGCGGGAGGGGAGAGACCCAGTACTTC. This gives the protein CASSFVASGRGETQYF.